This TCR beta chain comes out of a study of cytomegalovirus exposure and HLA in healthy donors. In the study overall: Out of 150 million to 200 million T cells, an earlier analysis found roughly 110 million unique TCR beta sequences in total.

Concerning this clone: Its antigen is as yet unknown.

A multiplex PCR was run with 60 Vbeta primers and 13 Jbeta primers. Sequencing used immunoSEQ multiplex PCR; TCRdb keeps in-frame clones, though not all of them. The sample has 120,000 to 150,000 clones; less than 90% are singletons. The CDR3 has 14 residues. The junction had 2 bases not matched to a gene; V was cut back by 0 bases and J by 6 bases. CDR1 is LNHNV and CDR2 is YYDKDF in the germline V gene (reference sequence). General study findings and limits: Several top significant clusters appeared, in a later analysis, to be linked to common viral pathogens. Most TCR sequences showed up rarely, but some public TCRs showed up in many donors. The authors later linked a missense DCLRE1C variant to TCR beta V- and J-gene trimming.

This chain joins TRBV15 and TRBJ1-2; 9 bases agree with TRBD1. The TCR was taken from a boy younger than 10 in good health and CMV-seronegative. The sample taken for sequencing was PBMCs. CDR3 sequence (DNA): TGTGCCACCAGCAGAGACACAGGGGGCAATGGCTACACCTTC. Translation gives CATSRDTGGNGYTF.